The 14 T cell receptor beta chains below all came from one sample that was sequenced in a study of T cell clonotyping in hematopoietic cell transplantation. Method: immunoSEQ multiplex PCR; TCRdb's copy keeps in-frame clones and lacks some. The sample yields some 4,600 clones, 75% to 80% seen once. The specimen was peripheral blood mononuclear cells, collected 100 days after allogeneic stem cell transplant. The receptor source for this set is a female patient aged 45-65 years who had an allogeneic stem cell transplant from an unrelated donor, so the T cells may come from the graft donor. Some clones in this sample may be carry-over from other donors' samples.

The CDR3 bases are TGCGCCACCACGCCTTCTCCCGGGACAGGGGGCCGTGGCTACACCTTC. It codes for CATTPSPGTGGRGYTF. The rearrangement joins TRBV5-1 to TRBJ1-2, with 12 bases matching TRBD1. Germline lookup yields CDR1 SGHRS and CDR2 YFSETQ. The V segment lost 9 bases and the J segment 7 bases; nucleotides outside the gene matches: 16. The CDR3 totals 16 residues.

This clone was detected only once. The chain couples TRBV10-3 to TRBJ2-2, with 14 bases aligning to TRBD2. J lost 2 bases, V lost 6 bases, and 8 bases had no gene match. CDR1 and CDR2 (germline): ENHRY, SYGVKD. CDR3 size: 18 residues. DNA of the CDR3: TGTGCCATCAGCCCGACTAGCGGGGGGGCCGGAAACACCGGGGAGCTGTTTTTT. Amino acids: CAISPTSGGAGNTGELFF.

The chain joins TRBV7-8 to TRBJ2-5; D unclear. The end of the DNA is better explained by TRBJ2-7, so the J call may be wrong. Germline V gene sequence: CDR1 SGHVS, CDR2 FQNEAQ. There are 14 residues in the CDR3. The CDR3 sequence: CASSLLGRTYEQYF. The CDR3, as DNA: TGTGCCAGCAGCTTATTAGGCCGAACCTACGAGCAGTACTTC.

The chain carries TRBV19 and TRBJ1-5; D unclear. The CDR3 is made up of 14 amino acids. Deletions cut 9 bases from V and 4 bases from J, with 16 bases between. CDR1 is LNHDA, CDR2 SQIVND, per germline (reference sequence). DNA for the CDR3: TGTGCCAGCAATCGGTCCGGAGGGAATCAGCCCCAGCATTTT. It codes for CASNRSGGNQPQHF. The full variable domain, in which reference TRBV19 and TRBJ1-5 provide the parts outside the CDR3, is DGGITQSPKYLFRKEGQNVTLSCEQNLNHDAMYWYRQDPGQGLRLIYYSQIVNDFQKGDIAEGYSVSREKKESFPLTVTSAQKNPTAFYLCASNRSGGNQPQHFGDGTRLSIL.

The chain employs TRBV30 and TRBJ2-3; 9 positions agree with TRBD2. With V trimmed by 5 bases and J by 2 bases, 2 bases remained unmatched. The germline gives CDR1 GTSNPN, CDR2 SVGIG (reference sequence). The length of the CDR3 is 13 residues. The CDR3 coding sequence is TGTGCCTGGGGCGGGGGGGTCACAGATACGCAGTATTTT. Its protein product is CAWGGGVTDTQYF.

This chain joins TRBV30 and TRBJ2-7; 11 bases agree with TRBD1. With V trimmed by 0 bases and J by 3 bases, 13 bases remained unmatched. The CDR3 has 18 residues. Germline V CDR1 and CDR2: GTSNPN, SVGIG (reference sequence). Here the CDR3 DNA reads TGTGCCTGGAGTGTAAGGATTGGGTCGGGGACAGGGGGCTACGAGCAGTACTTC. Its protein is CAWSVRIGSGTGGYEQYF. The variable domain in full, with the rest retrieved from reference TRBV30 and TRBJ2-7, is SQTIHQWPATLVQPVGSPLSLECTVEGTSNPNLYWYRQAAGRGLQLLFYSVGIGQISSEVPQNLSASRPQDRQFILSSKKLLLSDSGFYLCAWSVRIGSGTGGYEQYFGPGTRLTVT.

The chain joins TRBV19 to TRBJ2-1; possible D gene TRBD2, 5 bases. The germline gives CDR1 LNHDA, CDR2 SQIVND (reference sequence). The CDR3 spans 11 residues. V was cut by 11 bases and J by 12 bases, with 17 bases left in between. For the CDR3, the DNA is TGTGCCTCCGGTGGCACTAGAGGGCAGTTCTTC. Translated: CASGGTRGQFF.

The CDR3: CASSRNGAADDTEAFF. Here the CDR3 DNA reads TGCGCCAGCAGCCGGAACGGGGCCGCAGATGACACTGAAGCTTTCTTT. This rearrangement joins TRBV5-1 to TRBJ1-1; maybe TRBD1 (5 bases). This CDR3 has 16 amino acids. Looked up from germline, CDR1 is SGHRS and CDR2 is YFSETQ. V was pared by 4 bases and J by 3 bases, with 19 bases between.

This clone was picked up one time. The chain couples TRBV14 to TRBJ2-7, with 9 nucleotides matching TRBD1. CDR1 and CDR2 (germline): SGHDN, FVKESK. The CDR3 contains 15 residues. J was trimmed by 4 bases and V by 4 bases; bases with no gene match: 8. The CDR3, as DNA: TGTGCCAGCAGCCTCCCGGGGACAGGGATTTACGAGCAGTACTTC. Amino acids: CASSLPGTGIYEQYF.

V and J are TRBV2 and TRBJ1-2; D is possibly TRBD1 (6 bases). The CDR3 consists of 13 residues. V shed 3 bases and J shed 3 bases, with 8 bases lying between them. Germline CDR1 and CDR2: SNHLY and FYNNEI. The DNA of the CDR3 is TGTGCCAGCAGTGACAGGGGTTACTATGGCTACACCTTC. Its translation: CASSDRGYYGYTF.

V usage is TRBV2 and J usage is TRBJ2-5; 11 nucleotides match TRBD2. Germline CDR1 and CDR2: SNHLY and FYNNEI. This CDR3 has 16 residues. V was pared by 6 bases and J by 3 bases, with 9 bases of the junction left unmatched. CDR3 amino acids: CASRRLAGRGEETQYF. The CDR3 DNA reads TGTGCCAGCAGGAGACTAGCGGGGAGGGGCGAAGAGACCCAGTACTTC.

The V and J genes are TRBV29-1 and TRBJ2-5; D gene unclear. The CDR3 is 13 residues long. V was pared by 3 bases and J by 2 bases, with 10 bases between. Germline lookup yields CDR1 SQVTM and CDR2 ANQGSEA. The CDR3 DNA sequence: TGCAGCGTTGATCGATTAACACAAGAGACCCAGTACTTC. Protein product: CSVDRLTQETQYF.

This clone was found a few times. The chain couples TRBV5-4 to TRBJ1-6, with 8 positions matching TRBD1. The germline V gene has CDR1 SGHNT and CDR2 YYREEE (reference sequence). The J segment lost 9 bases and the V segment lost 0 bases, leaving 11 bases of the junction unmatched. The CDR3 is 17 amino acids. As DNA, the CDR3 is TGTGCCAGCAGCTTGGCGGGAGGACAGGGAAAGTTTTCACCCCTCCACTTT. Its translation: CASSLAGGQGKFSPLHF.

The genes are TRBV2 and TRBJ2-2; perhaps TRBD1 as D (6 bases). Germline V CDR1 and CDR2: SNHLY, FYNNEI. Trimming took 4 bases from V and 1 from J, leaving 7 bases between them. This CDR3 is 14 amino acids long. In nucleotides, the CDR3 is TGTGCCAGCAGTGGAGGGGGGAACACCGGGGAGCTGTTTTTT. Its translation is CASSGGGNTGELFF.